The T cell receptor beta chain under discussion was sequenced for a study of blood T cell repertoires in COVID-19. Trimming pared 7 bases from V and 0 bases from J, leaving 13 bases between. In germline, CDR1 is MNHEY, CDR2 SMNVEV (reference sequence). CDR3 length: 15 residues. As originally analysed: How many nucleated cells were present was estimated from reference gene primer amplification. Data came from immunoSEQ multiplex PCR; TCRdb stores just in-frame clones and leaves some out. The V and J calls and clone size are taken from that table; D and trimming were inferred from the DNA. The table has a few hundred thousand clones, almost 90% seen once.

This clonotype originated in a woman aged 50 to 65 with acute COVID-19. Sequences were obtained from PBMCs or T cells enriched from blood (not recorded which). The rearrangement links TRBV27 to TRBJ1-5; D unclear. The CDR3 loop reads CASKAGLLSNQPQHF. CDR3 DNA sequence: TGTGCCAGCAAGGCAGGACTCCTTAGCAATCAGCCCCAGCATTTT.